The entry that follows covers one T cell receptor (beta chain) sequence. Its specificity is not known. Germline V lookup: CDR1 SGHVS, CDR2 FQNEAQ. This CDR3 comprises 14 residues. Between the trimmed V and J ends, which lost 4 bases and 4 bases, there was a span of 14 bases. This entry belongs to a study of T cell responses to AZD1222 COVID-19 vaccine. Study conclusions and caveats: Among vaccine-associated CD4 TCRs, coverage spanned spike, with dominance at 160-218 and 743-854. Repertoires were sampled only after the peak T cell response. Spike-specific TCR breadth and depth rose after two AZD1222 doses. Donor demographics were predominantly white British with a female majority; clonal diversity may be underestimated.

Assay: immunoSEQ multiplex PCR; the TCRdb copy retains only in-frame clones and omits some. Here the sample spans about 130,000 clones, over 90% being singletons. The clonotype was recovered from an adult in good health. V usage is TRBV7-8 and J usage is TRBJ2-7, with no clear D. This material consisted of peripheral blood, taken on day 0 of AZD1222 vaccination. The CDR3 sequence is CASSSLDGRYEQYF. CDR3 sequence (DNA): TGTGCCAGCAGCTCCCTGGACGGTCGGTACGAGCAGTACTTC. Based on the CDR3 plus reference TRBV7-8 and TRBJ2-7, the full variable domain is GAGVSQSPRYKVAKRGQDVALRCDPISGHVSLFWYQQALGQGPEFLTYFQNEAQLDKSGLPSDRFFAERPEGSVSTLKIQRTQQEDSAVYLCASSSLDGRYEQYFGPGTRLTVT.